The 15 T cell receptor beta chains presented below share a single source sample, sequenced in a study of PD-L1 blockade in urothelial cancer. Assay: immunoSEQ multiplex PCR; the TCRdb copy retains only in-frame clones and omits some. The sample lists 120,000 or so clones, roughly 83% occurring once. As to time point: peripheral blood 6 weeks after treatment start. This sample comprised PBMCs, obtained around atezolizumab (anti-PD-L1) treatment. These receptors were collected from a man aged 45 to 65 with urothelial cancer.

V usage is TRBV10-2 and J usage is TRBJ2-7; TRBD1 matches at 8 bases. CDR1 is WSHSY, CDR2 SAAADI, per germline. The CDR3 consists of 15 residues. Unmatched junction bases numbered 3, after V lost 0 bases and J lost 2 bases. The CDR3 bases are TGCGCCAGCAGTGAGTCGAACAGGGGGACCTACGAGCAGTACTTC. Amino acids: CASSESNRGTYEQYF.

The CDR3 DNA sequence: TGTGCCAGCAGTCCGGGACTAACAGGCACAGATACGCAGTATTTT. It is translated as CASSPGLTGTDTQYF. The chain joins TRBV6-5 to TRBJ2-3; 7 positions match TRBD2. Germline V gives CDR1 MNHEY, CDR2 SVGAGI. Trimming removed 5 bases from V and 1 base from J; junction bases left unmatched: 6. The length of the CDR3 is 15 residues.

This clone has a handful of counts. At one of its ends the junction is not consistent with the germline gene, which may arise from a read error. This chain uses TRBV7-6 with TRBJ2-3; TRBD2 might be the D (5 bases). Per germline, CDR1 SGHVS and CDR2 FNYEAQ. This CDR3 is built from 13 residues. In DNA, the CDR3 is TGTGCCAGCAGCTTAGCGATGGGAGATGCGCAGTATTTT. Translating it yields CASSLAMGDAQYF.

The chain employs TRBV14 and TRBJ2-4; D possibly corresponds to TRBD1 (5 bases). V shed 0 bases and J shed 6 bases, with 12 bases lying between them. This CDR3 contains 15 residues. The germline gives CDR1 SGHDN, CDR2 FVKESK. The CDR3 sequence is CASSQDRWGSNIQYF. As DNA, the CDR3 is TGTGCCAGCAGCCAAGACAGGTGGGGCTCAAACATTCAGTACTTC.

J is TRBJ2-1 and V is TRBV5-1; 12 bases line up with TRBD2. The J segment lost 4 bases and the V segment lost 4 bases, leaving 12 bases of the junction unmatched. Germline CDR1 SGHRS, CDR2 YFSETQ. This CDR3 region has 18 residues. This CDR3 reads CASSRYQGLAGVYNEQFF. The CDR3 DNA reads as TGCGCCAGCAGCCGATACCAGGGACTAGCGGGCGTTTACAATGAGCAGTTCTTC. Drawing the rest from reference TRBV5-1 and TRBJ2-1, the complete variable domain is KAGVTQTPRYLIKTRGQQVTLSCSPISGHRSVSWYQQTPGQGLQFLFEYFSETQRNKGNFPGRFSGRQFSNSRSEMNVSTLELGDSALYLCASSRYQGLAGVYNEQFFGPGTRLTVL.

V usage is TRBV29-1 and J usage is TRBJ2-5, with 7 nucleotides matching TRBD2. V was pared by 3 bases and J by 5 bases, with 9 bases of the junction left unmatched. Per the germline V gene, CDR1 is SQVTM and CDR2 is ANQGSEA. The CDR3 length is 14 residues. The CDR3 nucleotides read TGCAGCGTTGACCTTGGGGGGGGTTGGGAGACCCAGTACTTC. Protein product: CSVDLGGGWETQYF. The full variable domain, in which reference TRBV29-1 and TRBJ2-5 provide the parts outside the CDR3, is SAVISQKPSRDICQRGTSLTIQCQVDSQVTMMFWYRQQPGQSLTLIATANQGSEATYESGFVIDKFPISRPNLTFSTLTVSNMSPEDSSIYLCSVDLGGGWETQYFGPGTRLLVL.

The chain joins TRBV5-3 to TRBJ1-5, with D perhaps matching TRBD1 (5 bases). TRBV5-3 is an ORF; its function is uncertain. This CDR3 has 12 residues. V lost 10 bases and J 1 base, leaving 9 bases between the germline ends. The CDR3 reads CAWGRSNQPQHF. In DNA, the CDR3 is TGTGCCTGGGGCAGGAGCAATCAGCCCCAGCATTTT.

The chain employs TRBV7-2 and TRBJ1-1, with D maybe TRBD1 (5 bases). The CDR3 sequence is 15 residues long. V was clipped by 0 bases and J by 6 bases, with 14 bases between them. Germline assignment: CDR1 SGHTA and CDR2 FQGNSA. This CDR3 reads CASSLAFQGRAEAFF. In DNA, the CDR3 is TGTGCCAGCAGCTTAGCTTTCCAGGGAAGGGCTGAAGCTTTCTTT.

The rearrangement links TRBV7-2 to TRBJ1-2; D is ambiguous. V dropped 5 bases and J dropped 0 bases, with 16 bases sitting between them. This CDR3 region has 16 residues. Germline-derived CDR1 and CDR2 are SGHTA and FQGNSA. CDR3 region: CASSQGVGIANYGYTF. The CDR3 DNA is TGTGCCAGCAGCCAAGGCGTGGGCATAGCTAACTATGGCTACACCTTC.

V is TRBV6-5 and J is TRBJ1-1; 7 nucleotides match TRBD1. V dropped 2 bases and J dropped 1; count of bases not matched to a gene: 1. The CDR3 consists of 14 residues. Germline V gene lookup returns CDR1 MNHEY and CDR2 SVGAGI. The CDR3 region is CASSYDRANTEAFF. The DNA of the CDR3 is TGTGCCAGCAGTTACGACAGGGCGAACACTGAAGCTTTCTTT.

Worth noting for this clone: Distinct nucleotide sequences in the sample also encode this CDR3. The rearrangement uses TRBV27 and TRBJ2-3, with a tentative D call TRBD2 (5 bases). CDR1 is MNHEY and CDR2 is SMNVEV in the germline V gene (reference sequence). Trimming took 2 bases from V and 6 from J, leaving 15 bases between them. This CDR3 has 15 amino acids. The CDR3 DNA is TGTGCCAGCAGTTTAGTGAGAGGGCGCATGGATACGCAGTATTTT. Its protein is CASSLVRGRMDTQYF.

The chain carries TRBV27 and TRBJ2-1; 10 bases align to TRBD1. The CDR3 is 18 residues long. With V trimmed by 3 bases and J by 4 bases, 12 bases remained unmatched. CDR1 and CDR2 (germline): MNHEY, SMNVEV (reference sequence). The CDR3 here is CASSLSIPGQGKYNEQFF. CDR3 in DNA: TGTGCCAGCAGTTTGTCCATACCGGGACAGGGGAAGTACAATGAGCAGTTCTTC.

The rearrangement uses TRBV11-1 and TRBJ2-7; possible D gene TRBD1, 5 bases. The CDR3 sequence is 12 residues long. The V gene lost 5 bases and the J gene lost 3 bases, with 8 bases spanning the gap. The germline V gene encodes CDR1 SGHAT and CDR2 FQDESV (reference sequence). CDR3 loop: CASSQDSYEQYF. DNA of the CDR3: TGTGCCAGCAGCCAAGACAGCTACGAGCAGTACTTC.

This chain links TRBV5-1 with TRBJ2-3; the match to TRBD2 covers 8 bases. J gave up 3 bases and V 5 bases, and 11 bases lay outside the gene matches. This CDR3 comprises 16 residues. From germline, CDR1 is SGHRS and CDR2 YFSETQ. CDR3 DNA: TGCGCCAGCAGTCGGGGACGAGCGGGGGAAACAGATACGCAGTATTTT. Protein sequence: CASSRGRAGETDTQYF.

This chain joins TRBV30 and TRBJ2-7; D is perhaps TRBD1 (6 bases). This CDR3 has 14 amino acids. V lost 1 base to trimming and J lost 1 base, with 11 bases between them. Per the germline V gene, CDR1 is GTSNPN and CDR2 is SVGIG (reference sequence). DNA for the CDR3: TGTGCCTGGAGTGACAGGGCGTCGTCCTACGAGCAGTACTTC. Translated, it gives CAWSDRASSYEQYF.